This T cell receptor (beta chain) was recorded in a study of beta chain features in type 1 diabetes. TCRB transcripts that were expressed got sequenced, as all of the isolated RNA had been reverse transcribed. The table came from immunoSEQ multiplex PCR; TCRdb's copy has only in-frame clones and leaves some out. In the table there are more than 100,000 clones, under 30% of which are singletons. Whole-study findings and limits: Significant though moderate, a shortening of TCRB CDR3s appeared in all four CD4+ subsets of Type 1 diabetes patients.

A few counts support this clone. The target antigen is unknown. From germline, CDR1 is SGHTA and CDR2 FQGNSA. J lost 4 bases, V lost 1 base, and 13 bases had no gene match. This CDR3 region has 18 residues. Once sorted, every population was more than 95% pure. The receptor was derived from a woman between 18 and 30 years old with type 1 diabetes. The specimen was central memory CD4+ T cells from blood. The J gene is TRBJ2-4, the V gene TRBV7-2, with 7 bases fitting TRBD1. CDR3 sequence (DNA): TGTGCCAGCAGCTTAGGTGCTCAGAGGGGGCAAGCTAAAAACATTCAGTACTTC. This gives the protein CASSLGAQRGQAKNIQYF.